This entry is about one TCR beta chain. As yet, its antigen is unknown. Deep-level running was used for the assay. TCRdb keeps only in-frame clones here, not all; method: immunoSEQ multiplex PCR. This table has a few million clones, 85% to 95% appearing once. Germline V gives CDR1 MDHEN, CDR2 SYDVKM. V was pared by 7 bases and J by 4 bases, with 17 bases between. The CDR3 spans 14 residues. The data were obtained in a study of shared clonotypes between healthy human individuals. General study findings and limits: Investigators collected only blood, and repertoires in tissues likely differ. Naive CD4 clonotypes overlapped across several donors at roughly 5.1%.

Memory CD4+ cells were the fraction left after CD45RA+ naive selection. The sequence came from a man aged 18 to 35 in good health. Some clones in this sample may be carry-over from other donors' samples. The chain is built from TRBV28 and TRBJ2-7; perhaps D is TRBD1 or TRBD2 (5 bases each). Material for sequencing was naive CD4+ T cells from PBMCs. The subset denotes: CD45RA+ positively selected. The CDR3 DNA is TGTGCCAGCACCTCCGGGACGGCTTATTACGAGCAGTACTTC. This gives the protein CASTSGTAYYEQYF.